Described below is a single T cell receptor (beta chain) sequence and its context. This specimen comes from a study of blood T cell repertoires in COVID-19. CDR1 and CDR2 from the germline V gene are SGHNT and YYREEE (reference sequence). The CDR3 totals 16 residues. V was clipped by 0 bases and J by 5 bases, with 14 bases between them. This table comes from immunoSEQ multiplex PCR, and its TCRdb copy is limited to in-frame clones, with some not included. The sample lists 250,000 to 300,000 clones; 89% were seen once. The TCR was taken from a middle-aged woman who had recovered from COVID-19. The rearrangement joins TRBV5-4 to TRBJ2-2; D gene uncertain. Sequences were obtained from peripheral blood. DNA for the CDR3: TGTGCCAGCAGCTTGGCAGGATCCGTGAGAACCGGGGAGCTGTTTTTT. It codes for CASSLAGSVRTGELFF.